The next 16 T cell receptor beta chains were all read from a single sample in a study of cytomegalovirus exposure and HLA in healthy donors. Primers for the PCR totalled 60 Vbeta and 13 Jbeta. Measured with immunoSEQ multiplex PCR; TCRdb has only the in-frame clones, and not every one. The table has 95,000 to 130,000 clones, around 81% seen once. The material sequenced was PBMCs. These receptor sequences come from a woman in her 30s in good health and CMV-seronegative.

The V and J genes are TRBV11-3 and TRBJ2-3, with 12 bases aligning to TRBD2. J gave up 3 bases and V 4 bases, and 8 bases lay outside the gene matches. The germline CDR1 and CDR2 sequences are SGHNT and YENEEA. This CDR3 comprises 17 residues. The CDR3 nucleotides are TGTGCCAGCAGCTCCGGACTAGCGGGATCGAGGACAGATACGCAGTATTTT. It encodes CASSSGLAGSRTDTQYF. Variable domain in full (rest from reference TRBV11-3 and TRBJ2-3): EAGVVQSPRYKIIEKKQPVAFWCNPISGHNTLYWYLQNLGQGPELLIRYENEEAVDDSQLPKDRFSAERLKGVDSTLKIQPAELGDSAVYLCASSSGLAGSRTDTQYFGPGTRLTVL.

The chain links TRBV2 to TRBJ2-7; 8 bases align to TRBD1. Germline V gives CDR1 SNHLY, CDR2 FYNNEI. This CDR3 has 12 residues. V was clipped by 6 bases and J by 5 bases; unmatched bases: 3. The CDR3: CASRRTGHEQYF. The CDR3 nucleotides read TGTGCCAGCAGACGGACAGGGCACGAGCAGTACTTC.

The genes are TRBV9 and TRBJ2-3; 12 bases align to TRBD1. There are 14 residues in the CDR3. Germline V gene sequence: CDR1 SGDLS, CDR2 YYNGEE. J gave up 8 bases and V 4 bases, and 5 bases lay outside the gene matches. The CDR3 coding sequence is TGTGCCAGCAGCAGGGGACAGGGGGCTGGTACGCAGTATTTT. Amino acids: CASSRGQGAGTQYF.

The genes are TRBV18 and TRBJ2-1, with D maybe TRBD1 (5 bases). V dropped 0 bases and J dropped 5 bases, with 5 bases sitting between them. CDR3 length: 13 residues. Per the germline V gene, CDR1 is KGHSH and CDR2 is LQKENI. The CDR3 sequence is CASSPPGDNEQFF. The CDR3 nucleotides are TGTGCCAGCTCACCACCAGGGGACAATGAGCAGTTCTTC.

The chain links TRBV18 to TRBJ1-4; D might be TRBD1 (5 bases). This CDR3 contains 15 residues. V lost 3 bases and J 6 bases, leaving 14 bases between the germline ends. CDR1 and CDR2 (germline): KGHSH, LQKENI. CDR3 nucleotide sequence: TGTGCCAGCTCACCTCCCCACAGGAGCCATGAAAAACTGTTTTTT. As protein: CASSPPHRSHEKLFF.

The genes are TRBV5-1 and TRBJ2-3; D might be TRBD1 (6 bases). The CDR3 contains 15 residues. The V end lost 0 bases, the J end lost 2 bases, and 10 bases lay between the germline ends. Germline CDR1 is SGHRS and CDR2 is YFSETQ. DNA for the CDR3: TGCGCCAGCAGCTTGGGACAGGTTGACACAGATACGCAGTATTTT. Protein product: CASSLGQVDTDTQYF. The full variable domain, in which reference TRBV5-1 and TRBJ2-3 provide the parts outside the CDR3, is KAGVTQTPRYLIKTRGQQVTLSCSPISGHRSVSWYQQTPGQGLQFLFEYFSETQRNKGNFPGRFSGRQFSNSRSEMNVSTLELGDSALYLCASSLGQVDTDTQYFGPGTRLTVL.

The CDR3 sequence is CASSPAGANYGYTF. DNA of the CDR3: TGTGCCAGCAGTCCCGCGGGCGCTAACTATGGCTACACCTTC. The chain recombines TRBV28 with TRBJ1-2; no reliable D call. V lost 5 bases and J 0 bases, leaving 10 bases between the germline ends. The CDR3 is made up of 14 amino acids. From germline, CDR1 is MDHEN and CDR2 SYDVKM.

V gene TRBV25-1 combines with J gene TRBJ2-3, with D perhaps TRBD2 (6 bases). V lost 10 bases and J 1 base, leaving 12 bases between the germline ends. The length of the CDR3 is 13 residues. Germline CDR1 reads MGHDK; CDR2 reads SYGVNS. DNA of the CDR3: TGTGCCACCACGGGACTCCGCACAGATACGCAGTATTTT. The encoded protein is CATTGLRTDTQYF.

The chain combines TRBV6-5 with TRBJ1-1; the D gene is possibly TRBD1 (6 bases). With 2 bases removed from V and 1 base from J, the gap between germline ends came to 8 bases. CDR1 is MNHEY, CDR2 SVGAGI, per germline. This CDR3 has 14 amino acids. CDR3 in DNA: TGTGCCAGCAGTTACCAGGGGACGAACACTGAAGCTTTCTTT. This gives the protein CASSYQGTNTEAFF.

CDR3 sequence reads: CATSSRPGTSGSSDTQYF. The CDR3, as DNA: TGTGCCACCAGCAGTCGTCCCGGGACTAGCGGGAGCTCAGATACGCAGTATTTT. The chain employs TRBV15 and TRBJ2-3; 14 bases agree with TRBD2. The germline CDR1 and CDR2 sequences are LNHNV and YYDKDF (reference sequence). J gave up 4 bases and V 3 bases, and 9 bases lay outside the gene matches. CDR3 length equals 18 residues.

The V gene is TRBV5-1, the J gene TRBJ2-7; D might be TRBD1 (5 bases). Germline lookup yields CDR1 SGHRS and CDR2 YFSETQ. The germline V and J ends were trimmed by 4 bases and 2 bases, with 13 bases remaining between them. The length of the CDR3 is 14 residues. The CDR3, as DNA: TGCGCCAGCAGCAATGAGGACACGGCCTACGAGCAGTACTTC. Residues: CASSNEDTAYEQYF. The whole variable domain, filled in from reference TRBV5-1 and TRBJ2-7, reads KAGVTQTPRYLIKTRGQQVTLSCSPISGHRSVSWYQQTPGQGLQFLFEYFSETQRNKGNFPGRFSGRQFSNSRSEMNVSTLELGDSALYLCASSNEDTAYEQYFGPGTRLTVT.

A single count supports this clone. This chain joins TRBV2 and TRBJ1-2; D may be TRBD1 (6 bases). The germline gives CDR1 SNHLY, CDR2 FYNNEI. CDR3 length: 11 residues. Between the trimmed V and J ends, which lost 5 bases and 8 bases, there was a span of 9 bases. The DNA of the CDR3 is TGTGCCAGCAGTACAGGGAAGGGCTACACCTTC. The encoded protein is CASSTGKGYTF.

The rearrangement joins TRBV11-2 to TRBJ1-2; tentative D call: TRBD1 (5 bases). The V gene lost 5 bases and the J gene lost 5 bases, with 15 bases spanning the gap. CDR3 length: 14 residues. CDR1 is SGHAT and CDR2 is FQNNGV in the germline V gene. The CDR3 sequence is CASSPQGPDYGYTF. CDR3 coding DNA: TGTGCCAGCAGCCCCCAGGGCCCGGATTATGGCTACACCTTC.

The V and J genes are TRBV11-2 and TRBJ1-2; D may be TRBD1 (6 bases). The V end lost 5 bases, the J end lost 4 bases, and 20 bases lay between the germline ends. The CDR3 extends over 16 amino acids. The V gene's germline CDR1 is SGHAT and CDR2 FQNNGV. CDR3 nucleotide sequence: TGTGCCAGCAGCAGTATCAGAGGACAGACCATCTATGGCTACACCTTC. As protein: CASSSIRGQTIYGYTF.

The chain uses TRBV6-5 and TRBJ2-1; D is uncertain. The CDR3 loop spans 14 amino acids. The V end was cut by 0 bases, the J end by 7 bases, with 10 bases between. Germline lookup yields CDR1 MNHEY and CDR2 SVGAGI. The CDR3 DNA sequence: TGTGCCAGCAGTTACTCGACTGGCCAGAATGAGCAGTTCTTC. Protein sequence: CASSYSTGQNEQFF.

Only a few counts were recorded for this clone. The chain uses TRBV18 and TRBJ1-1; D gene ambiguous. The V gene's germline CDR1 is KGHSH and CDR2 LQKENI. The CDR3 loop spans 14 amino acids. V dropped 6 bases and J dropped 1 base, with 12 bases sitting between them. CDR3 DNA sequence: TGTGCCAGCTCTACACCACGGGGGAACACTGAAGCTTTCTTT. Protein sequence: CASSTPRGNTEAFF.